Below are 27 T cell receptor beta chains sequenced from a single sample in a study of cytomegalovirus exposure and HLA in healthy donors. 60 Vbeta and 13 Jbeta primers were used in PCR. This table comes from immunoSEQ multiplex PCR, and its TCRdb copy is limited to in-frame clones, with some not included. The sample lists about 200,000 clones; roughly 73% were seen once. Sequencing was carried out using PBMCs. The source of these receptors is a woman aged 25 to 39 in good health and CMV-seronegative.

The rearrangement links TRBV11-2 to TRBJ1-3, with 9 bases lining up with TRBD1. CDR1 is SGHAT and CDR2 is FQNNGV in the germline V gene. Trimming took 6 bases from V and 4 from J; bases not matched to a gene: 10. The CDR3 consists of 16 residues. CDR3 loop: CASRTITGGKGNTIYF. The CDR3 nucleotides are TGTGCCAGCAGAACTATCACAGGGGGCAAGGGAAACACCATATATTTT.

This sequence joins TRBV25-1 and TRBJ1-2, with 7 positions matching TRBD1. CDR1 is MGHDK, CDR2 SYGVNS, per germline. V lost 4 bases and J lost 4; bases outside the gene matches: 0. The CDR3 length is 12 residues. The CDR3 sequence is CASSGQGYGYTF. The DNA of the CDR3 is TGTGCCAGCAGTGGACAGGGCTATGGCTACACCTTC.

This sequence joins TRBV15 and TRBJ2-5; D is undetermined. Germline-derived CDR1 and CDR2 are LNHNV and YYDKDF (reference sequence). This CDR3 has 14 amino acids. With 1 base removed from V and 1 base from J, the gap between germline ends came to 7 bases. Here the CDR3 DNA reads TGTGCCACCAGCAGAGCCGGGTTCCAAGAGACCCAGTACTTC. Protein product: CATSRAGFQETQYF.

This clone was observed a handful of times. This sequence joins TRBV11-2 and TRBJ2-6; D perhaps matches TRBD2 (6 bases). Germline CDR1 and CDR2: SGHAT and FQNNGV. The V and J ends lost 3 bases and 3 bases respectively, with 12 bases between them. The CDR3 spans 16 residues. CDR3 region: CASSLEGWGGANVLTF. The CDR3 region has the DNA TGTGCCAGCAGCTTGGAGGGGTGGGGTGGGGCCAACGTCCTGACTTTC.

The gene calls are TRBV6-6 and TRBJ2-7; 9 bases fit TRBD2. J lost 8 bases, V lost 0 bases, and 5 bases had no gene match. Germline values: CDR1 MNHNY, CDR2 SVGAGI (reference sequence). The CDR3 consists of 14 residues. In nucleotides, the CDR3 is TGTGCCAGCAGTTACTCTGGGCTAGCGGGGAAGCAGTACTTC. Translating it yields CASSYSGLAGKQYF.

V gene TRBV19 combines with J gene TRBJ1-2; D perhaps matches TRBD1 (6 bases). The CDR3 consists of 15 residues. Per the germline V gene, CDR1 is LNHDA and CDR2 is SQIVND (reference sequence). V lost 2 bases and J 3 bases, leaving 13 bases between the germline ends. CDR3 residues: CASSISTRGHYGYTF. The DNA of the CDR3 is TGTGCCAGTAGTATATCAACCAGGGGCCACTATGGCTACACCTTC.

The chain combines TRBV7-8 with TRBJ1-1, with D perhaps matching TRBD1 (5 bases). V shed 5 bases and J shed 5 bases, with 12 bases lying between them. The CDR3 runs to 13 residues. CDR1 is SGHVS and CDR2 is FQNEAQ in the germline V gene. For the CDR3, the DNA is TGTGCCAGCAGCCCCGCAGGGTGGACTGAAGCTTTCTTT. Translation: CASSPAGWTEAFF.

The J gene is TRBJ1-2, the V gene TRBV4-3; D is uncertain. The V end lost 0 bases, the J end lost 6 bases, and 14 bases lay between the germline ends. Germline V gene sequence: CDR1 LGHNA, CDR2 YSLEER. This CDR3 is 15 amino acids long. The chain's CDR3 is CASSQERLPAHGYTF. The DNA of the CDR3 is TGCGCCAGCAGCCAAGAGCGGCTACCGGCCCATGGCTACACCTTC.

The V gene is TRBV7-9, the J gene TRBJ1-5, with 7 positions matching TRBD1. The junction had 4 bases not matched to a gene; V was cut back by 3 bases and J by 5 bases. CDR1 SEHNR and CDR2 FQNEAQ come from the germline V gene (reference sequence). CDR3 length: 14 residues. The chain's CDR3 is CASSFGTDDQPQHF. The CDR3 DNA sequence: TGTGCCAGCAGCTTCGGGACAGATGATCAGCCCCAGCATTTT.

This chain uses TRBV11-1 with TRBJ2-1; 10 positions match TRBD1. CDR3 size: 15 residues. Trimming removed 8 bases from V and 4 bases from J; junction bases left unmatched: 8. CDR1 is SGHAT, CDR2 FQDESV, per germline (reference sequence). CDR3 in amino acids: CASDLRTGGYNEQFF. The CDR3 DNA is TGTGCCAGCGACCTCCGGACAGGGGGTTACAATGAGCAGTTCTTC.

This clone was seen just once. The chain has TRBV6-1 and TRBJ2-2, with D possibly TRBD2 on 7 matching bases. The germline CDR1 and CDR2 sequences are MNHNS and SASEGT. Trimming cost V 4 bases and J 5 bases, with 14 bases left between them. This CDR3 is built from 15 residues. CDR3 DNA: TGTGCCAGCAGTGTGCGGGGGCTCCGGACCGGGGAGCTGTTTTTT. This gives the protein CASSVRGLRTGELFF.

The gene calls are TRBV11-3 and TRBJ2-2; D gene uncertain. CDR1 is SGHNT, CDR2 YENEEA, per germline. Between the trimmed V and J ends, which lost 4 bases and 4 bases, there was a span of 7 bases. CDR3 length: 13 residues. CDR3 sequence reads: CASSSAGTGELFF. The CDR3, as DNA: TGTGCCAGCAGCTCCGCCGGCACCGGGGAGCTGTTTTTT.

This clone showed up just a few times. CDR3 protein: CASSLGLGAIEKLFF. DNA of the CDR3: TGTGCCAGCAGTTTGGGGCTGGGGGCAATTGAAAAACTGTTTTTT. The V and J genes are TRBV7-9 and TRBJ1-4; D possibly corresponds to TRBD1 (6 bases). The germline V gene has CDR1 SEHNR and CDR2 FQNEAQ (reference sequence). CDR3 length: 15 residues. Trimming removed 6 bases at V and 7 bases at J, with 18 bases between. Filled out from reference TRBV7-9 and TRBJ1-4, the complete variable domain reads DTGVSQNPRHKITKRGQNVTFRCDPISEHNRLYWYRQTLGQGPEFLTYFQNEAQLEKSRLLSDRFSAERPKGSFSTLEIQRTEQGDSAMYLCASSLGLGAIEKLFFGSGTQLSVL.

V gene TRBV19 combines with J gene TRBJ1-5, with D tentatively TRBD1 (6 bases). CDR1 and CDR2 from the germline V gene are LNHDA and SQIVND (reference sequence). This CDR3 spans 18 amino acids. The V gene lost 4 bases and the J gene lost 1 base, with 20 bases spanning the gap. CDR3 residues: CASSTLLRGRGSNQPQHF. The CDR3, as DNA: TGTGCCAGTAGTACCCTCCTGAGGGGGAGGGGGAGCAATCAGCCCCAGCATTTT.

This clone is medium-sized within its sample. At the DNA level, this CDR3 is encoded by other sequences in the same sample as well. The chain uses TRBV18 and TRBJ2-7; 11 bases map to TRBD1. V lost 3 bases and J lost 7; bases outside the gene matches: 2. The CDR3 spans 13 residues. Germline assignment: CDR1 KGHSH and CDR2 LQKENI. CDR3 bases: TGTGCCAGCTCACCGGGGACAGGGGGTGAGCAGTACTTC. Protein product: CASSPGTGGEQYF.

The CDR3 bases are TGCAGCGTTGCATTTAAAGGTCACAGGAACACCGGGGAGCTGTTTTTT. Translated: CSVAFKGHRNTGELFF. This rearrangement joins TRBV29-1 to TRBJ2-2; D call uncertain. The length of the CDR3 is 16 residues. CDR1 is SQVTM, CDR2 ANQGSEA, per germline. Trimming pared 4 bases from V and 1 base from J, leaving 16 bases between.

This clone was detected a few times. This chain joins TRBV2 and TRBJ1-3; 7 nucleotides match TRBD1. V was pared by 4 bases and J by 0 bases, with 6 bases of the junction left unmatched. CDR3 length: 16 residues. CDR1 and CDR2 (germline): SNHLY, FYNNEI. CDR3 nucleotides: TGTGCCAGCAGTGGAGACAGGGCAAGCTCTGGAAACACCATATATTTT. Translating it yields CASSGDRASSGNTIYF. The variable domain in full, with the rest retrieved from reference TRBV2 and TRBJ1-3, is EPEVTQTPSHQVTQMGQEVILRCVPISNHLYFYWYRQILGQKVEFLVSFYNNEISEKSEIFDDQFSVERPDGSNFTLKIRSTKLEDSAMYFCASSGDRASSGNTIYFGEGSWLTVV.

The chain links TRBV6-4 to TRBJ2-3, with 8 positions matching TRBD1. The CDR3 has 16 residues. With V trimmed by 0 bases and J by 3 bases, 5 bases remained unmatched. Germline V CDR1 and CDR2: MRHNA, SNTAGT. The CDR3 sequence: CASSDSAGQGTDTQYF. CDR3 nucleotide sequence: TGTGCCAGCAGTGACTCGGCAGGACAGGGAACAGATACGCAGTATTTT.

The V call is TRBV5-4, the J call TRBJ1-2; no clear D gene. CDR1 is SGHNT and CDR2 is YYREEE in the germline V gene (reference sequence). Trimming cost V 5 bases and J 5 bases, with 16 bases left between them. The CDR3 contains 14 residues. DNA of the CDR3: TGTGCCAGCAGTCAAGGCGGGCAGATTTATGGCTACACCTTC. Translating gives CASSQGGQIYGYTF.

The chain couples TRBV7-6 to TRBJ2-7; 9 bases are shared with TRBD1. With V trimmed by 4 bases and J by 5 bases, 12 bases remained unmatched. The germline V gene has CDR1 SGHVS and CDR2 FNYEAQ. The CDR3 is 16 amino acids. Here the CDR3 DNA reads TGTGCCAGCAGCTCGACCCGGAACAGGGGGCGGCACGAGCAGTACTTC. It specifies CASSSTRNRGRHEQYF.

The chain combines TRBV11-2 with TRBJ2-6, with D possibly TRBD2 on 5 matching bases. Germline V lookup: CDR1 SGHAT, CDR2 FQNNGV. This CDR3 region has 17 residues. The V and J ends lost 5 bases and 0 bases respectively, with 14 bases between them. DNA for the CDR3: TGTGCCAGCAGCCCCTGGACTCTTGACTCTGGGGCCAACGTCCTGACTTTC. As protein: CASSPWTLDSGANVLTF.

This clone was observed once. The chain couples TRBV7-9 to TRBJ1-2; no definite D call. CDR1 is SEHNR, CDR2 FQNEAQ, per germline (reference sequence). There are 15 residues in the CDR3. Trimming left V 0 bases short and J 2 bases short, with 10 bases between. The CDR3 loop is CASSLASTGNYGYTF. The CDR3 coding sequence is TGTGCCAGCAGCTTAGCGTCGACGGGGAACTATGGCTACACCTTC.

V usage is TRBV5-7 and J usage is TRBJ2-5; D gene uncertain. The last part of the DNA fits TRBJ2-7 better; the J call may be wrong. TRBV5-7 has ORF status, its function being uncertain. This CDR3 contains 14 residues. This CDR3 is CASIIMVGDYEQYF. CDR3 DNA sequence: TGTGCCAGCATCATAATGGTCGGCGACTACGAGCAGTACTTC.

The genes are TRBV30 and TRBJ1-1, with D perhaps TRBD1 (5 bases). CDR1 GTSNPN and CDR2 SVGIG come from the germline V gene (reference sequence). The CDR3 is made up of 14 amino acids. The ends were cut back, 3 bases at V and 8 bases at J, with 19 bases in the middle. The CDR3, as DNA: TGTGCCTGGAGCCGGGACTGGGACGGGAAGGAAGCTTTCTTT. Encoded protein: CAWSRDWDGKEAFF.

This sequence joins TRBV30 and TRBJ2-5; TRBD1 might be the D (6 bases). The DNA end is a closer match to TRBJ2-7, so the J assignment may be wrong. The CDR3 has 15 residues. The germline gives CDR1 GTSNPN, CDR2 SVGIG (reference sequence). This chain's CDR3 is CAWSPPRTAIYEQYF. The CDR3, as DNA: TGTGCCTGGAGTCCCCCGAGGACAGCGATCTACGAGCAGTACTTC.

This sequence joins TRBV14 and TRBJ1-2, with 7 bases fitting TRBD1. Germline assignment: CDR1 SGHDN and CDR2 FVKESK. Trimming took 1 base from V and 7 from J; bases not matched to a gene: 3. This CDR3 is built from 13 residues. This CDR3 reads CASSQGAGGGYTF. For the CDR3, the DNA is TGTGCCAGCAGCCAAGGGGCAGGGGGTGGCTACACCTTC.

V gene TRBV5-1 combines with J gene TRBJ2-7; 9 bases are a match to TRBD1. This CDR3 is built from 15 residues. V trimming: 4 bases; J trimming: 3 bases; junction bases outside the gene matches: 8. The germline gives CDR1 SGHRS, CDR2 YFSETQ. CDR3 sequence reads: CASSPKGDRDYEQYF. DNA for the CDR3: TGCGCCAGCAGCCCCAAGGGGGACAGGGACTACGAGCAGTACTTC.